This T cell receptor beta chain was sequenced for a study of blood T cell repertoires in COVID-19. On the study more broadly: T cells, B-cell-depleted T cells, or PBMCs provided the cDNA or gDNA that served as material.

Trimming cost V 3 bases and J 1 base, with 12 bases left between them. The CDR3 contains 14 residues. The germline V gene has CDR1 GTSNPN and CDR2 SVGIG (reference sequence). Assay used: immunoSEQ multiplex PCR; TCRdb lists only in-frame clones, some missing. This sample carries about 280,000 clones, 85% of them seen once, and the ten largest clones take about 2.5%. The sequence was obtained from a woman aged 45-59 years who had recovered from COVID-19. The chain employs TRBV30 and TRBJ1-1, with a weak D call TRBD1 (6 bases). Sequencing was carried out using PBMCs or T cells enriched from blood (not recorded which). Here the CDR3 reads CAWSEDSTNTEAFF. CDR3 DNA sequence: TGTGCCTGGAGCGAGGACAGCACGAACACTGAAGCTTTCTTT. The variable domain in full, with the rest retrieved from reference TRBV30 and TRBJ1-1, is SQTIHQWPATLVQPVGSPLSLECTVEGTSNPNLYWYRQAAGRGLQLLFYSVGIGQISSEVPQNLSASRPQDRQFILSSKKLLLSDSGFYLCAWSEDSTNTEAFFGQGTRLTVV.